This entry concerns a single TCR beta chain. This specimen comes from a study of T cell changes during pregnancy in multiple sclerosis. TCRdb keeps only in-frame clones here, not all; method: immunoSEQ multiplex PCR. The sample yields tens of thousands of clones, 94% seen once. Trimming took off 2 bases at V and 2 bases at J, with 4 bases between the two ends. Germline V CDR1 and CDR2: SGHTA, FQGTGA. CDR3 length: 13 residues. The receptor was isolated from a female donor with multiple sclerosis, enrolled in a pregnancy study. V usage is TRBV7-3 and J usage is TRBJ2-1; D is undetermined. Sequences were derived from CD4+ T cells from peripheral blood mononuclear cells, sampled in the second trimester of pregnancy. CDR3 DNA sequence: TGTGCCAGCAGCTTACTTGCCTACAATGAGCAGTTCTTC. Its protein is CASSLLAYNEQFF.